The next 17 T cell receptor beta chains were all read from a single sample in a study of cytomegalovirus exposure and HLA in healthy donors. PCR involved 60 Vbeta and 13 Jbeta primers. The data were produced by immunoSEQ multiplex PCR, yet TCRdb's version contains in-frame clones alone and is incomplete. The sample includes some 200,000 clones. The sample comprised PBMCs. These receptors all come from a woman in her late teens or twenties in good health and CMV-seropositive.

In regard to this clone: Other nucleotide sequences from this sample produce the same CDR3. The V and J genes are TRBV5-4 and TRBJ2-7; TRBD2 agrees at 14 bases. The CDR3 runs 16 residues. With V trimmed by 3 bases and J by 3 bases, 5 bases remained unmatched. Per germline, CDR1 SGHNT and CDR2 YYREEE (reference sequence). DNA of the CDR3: TGTGCCAGCAGCTCTCCAGGGACTAGCGGGAGCTACGAGCAGTACTTC. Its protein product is CASSSPGTSGSYEQYF.

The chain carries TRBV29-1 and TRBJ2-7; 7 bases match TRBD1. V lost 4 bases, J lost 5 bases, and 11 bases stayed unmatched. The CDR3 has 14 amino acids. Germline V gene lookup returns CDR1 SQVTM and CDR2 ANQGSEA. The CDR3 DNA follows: TGCAGCGTTGGTCTCACAGGGGAACCGGACGAGCAGTACTTC. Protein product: CSVGLTGEPDEQYF.

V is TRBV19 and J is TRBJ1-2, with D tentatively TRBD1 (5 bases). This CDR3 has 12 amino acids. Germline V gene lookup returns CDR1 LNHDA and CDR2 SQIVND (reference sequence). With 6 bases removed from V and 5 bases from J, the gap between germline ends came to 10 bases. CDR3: CASRDKGYGYTF. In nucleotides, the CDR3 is TGTGCCAGTAGGGACAAGGGGTATGGCTACACCTTC.

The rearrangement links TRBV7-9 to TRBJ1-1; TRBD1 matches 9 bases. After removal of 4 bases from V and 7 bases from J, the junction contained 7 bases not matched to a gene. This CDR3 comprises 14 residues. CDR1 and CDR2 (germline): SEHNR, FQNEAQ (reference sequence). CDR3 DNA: TGTGCCAGCAGCTCTCTGGACAGGGGCCGTGAAGCTTTCTTT. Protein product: CASSSLDRGREAFF.

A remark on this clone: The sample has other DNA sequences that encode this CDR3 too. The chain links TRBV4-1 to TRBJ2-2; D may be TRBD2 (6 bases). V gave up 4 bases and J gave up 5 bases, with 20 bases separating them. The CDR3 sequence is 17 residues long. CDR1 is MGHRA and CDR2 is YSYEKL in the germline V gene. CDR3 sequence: CASSPLGPGARTGELFF. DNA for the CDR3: TGCGCCAGCAGCCCCCTAGGCCCGGGAGCGAGAACCGGGGAGCTGTTTTTT.

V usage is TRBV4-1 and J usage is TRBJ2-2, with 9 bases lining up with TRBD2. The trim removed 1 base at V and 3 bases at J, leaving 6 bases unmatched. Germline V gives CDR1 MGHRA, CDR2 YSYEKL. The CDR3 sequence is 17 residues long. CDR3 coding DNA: TGCGCCAGCAGCCAAGGGTTATTAGCGGGGGACACCGGGGAGCTGTTTTTT. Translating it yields CASSQGLLAGDTGELFF.

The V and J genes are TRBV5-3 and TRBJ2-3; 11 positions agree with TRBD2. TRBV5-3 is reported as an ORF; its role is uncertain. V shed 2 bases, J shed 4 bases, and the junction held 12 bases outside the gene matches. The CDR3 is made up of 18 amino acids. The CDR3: CARSLLAGAITLADTQYF. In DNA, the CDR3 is TGTGCCAGAAGCTTACTAGCGGGGGCCATAACTTTGGCAGATACGCAGTATTTT.

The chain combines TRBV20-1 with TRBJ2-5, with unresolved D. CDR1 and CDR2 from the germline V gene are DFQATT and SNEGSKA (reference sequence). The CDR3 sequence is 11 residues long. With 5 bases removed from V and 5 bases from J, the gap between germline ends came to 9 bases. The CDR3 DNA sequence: TGCAGTGCTGGAGTACGGGAGACCCAGTACTTC. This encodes CSAGVRETQYF.

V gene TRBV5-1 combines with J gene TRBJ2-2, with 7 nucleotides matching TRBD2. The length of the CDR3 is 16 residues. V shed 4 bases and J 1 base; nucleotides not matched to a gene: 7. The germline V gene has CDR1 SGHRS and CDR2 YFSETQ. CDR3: CASSTHERGNTGELFF. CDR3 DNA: TGCGCCAGCAGCACCCACGAGCGGGGGAACACCGGGGAGCTGTTTTTT.

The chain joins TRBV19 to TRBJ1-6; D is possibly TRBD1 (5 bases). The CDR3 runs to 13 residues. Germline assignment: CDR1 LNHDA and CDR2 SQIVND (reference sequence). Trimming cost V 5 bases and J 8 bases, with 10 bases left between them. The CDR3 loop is CASSLQGDSPLHF. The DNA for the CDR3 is TGTGCCAGTAGTCTTCAGGGCGATTCACCCCTCCACTTT.

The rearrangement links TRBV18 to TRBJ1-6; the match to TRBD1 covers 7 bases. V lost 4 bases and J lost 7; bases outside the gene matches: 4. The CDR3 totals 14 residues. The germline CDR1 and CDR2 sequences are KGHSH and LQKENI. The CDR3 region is CASSLGQTNSPLHF. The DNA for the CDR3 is TGTGCCAGCTCACTGGGACAGACGAATTCACCCCTCCACTTT. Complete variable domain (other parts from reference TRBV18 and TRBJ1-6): NAGVMQNPRHLVRRRGQEARLRCSPMKGHSHVYWYRQLPEEGLKFMVYLQKENIIDESGMPKERFSAEFPKEGPSILRIQQVVRGDSAAYFCASSLGQTNSPLHFGNGTRLTVT.

The CDR3 sequence is CASSPGQGKGSYEQYF. Here the CDR3 DNA reads TGTGCCAGCAGCCCCGGACAGGGAAAGGGATCCTACGAGCAGTACTTC. This sequence joins TRBV9 and TRBJ2-7; 8 bases are a match to TRBD1. This CDR3 comprises 16 residues. Per germline, CDR1 SGDLS and CDR2 YYNGEE. Trimming at V came to 4 bases and at J to 1 base, leaving 10 bases not matched to a gene.

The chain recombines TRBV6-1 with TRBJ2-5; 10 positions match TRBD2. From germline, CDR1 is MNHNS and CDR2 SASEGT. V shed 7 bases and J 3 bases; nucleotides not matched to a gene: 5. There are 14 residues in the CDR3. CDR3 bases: TGTGCCAGCACTGGGACTAGCGCTAAAGAGACCCAGTACTTC. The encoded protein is CASTGTSAKETQYF.

The CDR3 spells CASSEVAGVKQPQHF. CDR3 coding DNA: TGTGCCAGCAGTGAAGTGGCAGGGGTCAAGCAGCCCCAGCATTTT. V usage is TRBV6-1 and J usage is TRBJ1-5, with TRBD1 as a possible D gene (6 bases). Deletions cut 1 base from V and 7 bases from J, with 14 bases between. Looked up from germline, CDR1 is MNHNS and CDR2 is SASEGT. The CDR3 sequence is 15 residues long.

The CDR3 loop reads CASGRGGNADYGYTF. DNA for the CDR3: TGCGCCAGCGGCCGGGGAGGGAACGCGGATTATGGCTACACCTTC. V and J are TRBV5-1 and TRBJ1-2; D is uncertain. The CDR3 covers 15 residues. Trimming took off 7 bases at V and 5 bases at J, with 21 bases between the two ends. Germline V gene data show CDR1 as SGHRS and CDR2 as YFSETQ.

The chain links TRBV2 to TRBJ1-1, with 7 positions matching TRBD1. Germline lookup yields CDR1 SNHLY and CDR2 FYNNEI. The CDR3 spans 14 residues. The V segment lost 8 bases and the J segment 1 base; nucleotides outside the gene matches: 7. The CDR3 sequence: CASYTGVPNTEAFF. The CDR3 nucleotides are TGTGCCAGCTACACAGGGGTGCCGAACACTGAAGCTTTCTTT.

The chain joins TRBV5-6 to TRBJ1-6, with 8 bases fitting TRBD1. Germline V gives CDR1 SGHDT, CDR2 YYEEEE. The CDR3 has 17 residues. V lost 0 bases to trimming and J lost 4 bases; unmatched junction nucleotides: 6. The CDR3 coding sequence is TGTGCCAGCAGCTTGGAAGGACAGGGAAAGTATAATTCACCCCTCCACTTT. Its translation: CASSLEGQGKYNSPLHF.